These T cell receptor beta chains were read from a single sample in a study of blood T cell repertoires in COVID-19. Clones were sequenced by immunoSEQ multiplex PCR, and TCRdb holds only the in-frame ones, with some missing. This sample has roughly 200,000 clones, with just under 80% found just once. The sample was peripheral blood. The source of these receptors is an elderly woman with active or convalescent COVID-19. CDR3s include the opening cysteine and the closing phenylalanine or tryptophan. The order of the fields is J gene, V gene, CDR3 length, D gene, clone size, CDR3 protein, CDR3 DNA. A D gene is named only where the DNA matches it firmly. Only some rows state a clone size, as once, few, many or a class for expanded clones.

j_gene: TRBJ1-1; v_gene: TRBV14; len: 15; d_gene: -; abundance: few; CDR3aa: CASSQVLGGNTEAFF; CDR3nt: TGTGCCAGCAGCCAAGTTTTGGGGGGGAACACTGAAGCTTTCTTT
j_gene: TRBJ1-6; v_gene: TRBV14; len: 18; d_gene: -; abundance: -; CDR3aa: CASRYGGTRSSYNSPLHF; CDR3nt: TGTGCCAGCAGATACGGGGGAACCCGGAGCTCCTATAATTCACCCCTCCACTTT
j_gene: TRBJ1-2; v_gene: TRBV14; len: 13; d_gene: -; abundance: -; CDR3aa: CASSQVLYNGYTF; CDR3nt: TGTGCCAGCAGCCAAGTCCTTTACAATGGCTACACCTTC
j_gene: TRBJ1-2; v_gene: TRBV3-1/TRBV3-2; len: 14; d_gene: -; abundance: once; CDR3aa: CASSQDNHGGGYTF; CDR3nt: TGTGCCAGCAGCCAAGATAACCACGGCGGAGGCTACACCTTC
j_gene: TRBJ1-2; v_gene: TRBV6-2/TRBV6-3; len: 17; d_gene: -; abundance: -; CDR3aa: CASSDFSAGHSNYGYTF; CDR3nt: TGTGCCAGCAGCGATTTCAGTGCAGGCCATTCTAACTATGGCTACACCTTC
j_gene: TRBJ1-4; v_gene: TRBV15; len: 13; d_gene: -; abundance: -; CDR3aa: CATSGKVREKLFF; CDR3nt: TGTGCCACCTCGGGGAAAGTCCGTGAAAAACTGTTTTTT
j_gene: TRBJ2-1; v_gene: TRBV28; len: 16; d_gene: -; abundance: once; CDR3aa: CASIGGGLLPRNEQFF; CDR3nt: TGTGCCAGCATCGGCGGGGGCCTTCTTCCCCGCAATGAGCAGTTCTTC
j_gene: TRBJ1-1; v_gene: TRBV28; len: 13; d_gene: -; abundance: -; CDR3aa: CASSPAGNTEAFF; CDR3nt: TGTGCCAGCAGCCCCGCAGGGAACACTGAAGCTTTCTTT
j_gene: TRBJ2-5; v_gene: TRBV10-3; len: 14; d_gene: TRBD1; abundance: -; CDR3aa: CATRQGGAQETQYF; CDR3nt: TGTGCCACGAGACAGGGGGGGGCCCAAGAGACCCAGTACTTC
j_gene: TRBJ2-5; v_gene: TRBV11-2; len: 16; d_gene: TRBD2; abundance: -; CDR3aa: CASSLGLAGLGETQYF; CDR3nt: TGTGCCAGCAGCCTAGGACTAGCGGGGTTAGGAGAGACCCAGTACTTC
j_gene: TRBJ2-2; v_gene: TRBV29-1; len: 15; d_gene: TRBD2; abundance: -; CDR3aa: CSARRLAGDTGELFF; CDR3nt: TGCAGCGCCCGGCGCCTAGCGGGGGACACCGGGGAGCTGTTTTTT
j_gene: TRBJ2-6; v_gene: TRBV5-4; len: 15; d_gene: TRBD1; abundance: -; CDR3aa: CASRQGYSGANVLTF; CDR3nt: TGTGCCAGTCGACAGGGGTACTCTGGGGCCAACGTCCTGACTTTC
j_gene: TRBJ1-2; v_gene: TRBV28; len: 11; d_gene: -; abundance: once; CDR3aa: CASSPRSGYTF; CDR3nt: TGTGCCAGCAGCCCACGTAGTGGCTACACCTTC
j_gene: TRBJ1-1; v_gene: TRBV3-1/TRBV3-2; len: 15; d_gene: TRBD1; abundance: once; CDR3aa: CASSQKDRPNTEAFF; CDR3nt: TGTGCCAGCAGCCAAAAGGACAGGCCGAACACTGAAGCTTTCTTT
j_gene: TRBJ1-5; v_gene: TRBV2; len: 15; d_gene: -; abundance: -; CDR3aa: CASSGTDPVNQPQHF; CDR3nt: TGTGCCAGCAGTGGGACAGATCCCGTCAATCAGCCCCAGCATTTT
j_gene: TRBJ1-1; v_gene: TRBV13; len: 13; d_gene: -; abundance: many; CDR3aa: CASSLASYTEAFF; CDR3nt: TGTGCCAGCAGCTTAGCGTCGTACACTGAAGCTTTCTTT
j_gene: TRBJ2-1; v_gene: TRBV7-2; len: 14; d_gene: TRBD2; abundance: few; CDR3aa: CASSLRGLVNEQFF; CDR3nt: TGTGCCAGCAGCTTAAGGGGACTAGTTAATGAGCAGTTCTTC
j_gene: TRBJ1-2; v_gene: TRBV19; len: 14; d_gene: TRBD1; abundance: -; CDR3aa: CASRNRDRAEGYTF; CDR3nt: TGTGCCAGTCGGAATAGGGACAGGGCGGAGGGCTACACCTTC
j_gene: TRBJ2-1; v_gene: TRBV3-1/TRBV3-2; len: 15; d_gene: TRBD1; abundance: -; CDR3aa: CASSQAQGVVNEQFF; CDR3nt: TGTGCCAGCAGCCAAGCCCAGGGGGTGGTAAATGAGCAGTTCTTC
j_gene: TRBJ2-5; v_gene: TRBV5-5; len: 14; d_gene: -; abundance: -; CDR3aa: CASSLEADLGTQYF; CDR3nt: TGTGCCAGCAGCTTGGAAGCGGATCTGGGGACCCAGTACTTC
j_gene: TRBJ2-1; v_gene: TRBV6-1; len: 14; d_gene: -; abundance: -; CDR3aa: CASSEVRGNNEQFF; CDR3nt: TGTGCCAGCAGTGAAGTACGGGGTAACAATGAGCAGTTCTTC
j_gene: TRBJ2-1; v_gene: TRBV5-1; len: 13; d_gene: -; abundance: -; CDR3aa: CASSPTTLNEQFF; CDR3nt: TGCGCCAGCAGCCCGACGACACTTAATGAGCAGTTCTTC
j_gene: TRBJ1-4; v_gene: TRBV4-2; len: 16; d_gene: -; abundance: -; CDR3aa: CASSQGAGLSFEKLFF; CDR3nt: TGTGCCAGCAGCCAAGGGGCGGGGCTCTCCTTTGAAAAACTGTTTTTT
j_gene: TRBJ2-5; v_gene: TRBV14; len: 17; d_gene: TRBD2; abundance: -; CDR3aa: CASSLLKGSGRAETQYF; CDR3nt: TGTGCCAGCAGCCTCCTCAAAGGTAGCGGGAGGGCAGAGACCCAGTACTTC
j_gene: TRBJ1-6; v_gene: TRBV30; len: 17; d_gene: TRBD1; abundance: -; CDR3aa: CARPGTGGPLGNSPLHF; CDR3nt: TGTGCTAGACCCGGGACAGGGGGCCCGTTAGGTAATTCACCCCTCCACTTT
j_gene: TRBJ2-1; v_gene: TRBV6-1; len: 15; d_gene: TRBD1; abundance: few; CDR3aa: CASSEGGTGSNEQFF; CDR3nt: TGTGCCAGCAGTGAAGGCGGGACAGGGTCTAATGAGCAGTTCTTC
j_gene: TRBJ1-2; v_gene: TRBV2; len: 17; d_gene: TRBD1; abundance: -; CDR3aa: CASSAEYGTGGRYGYTF; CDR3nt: TGTGCCAGCAGTGCTGAATACGGGACAGGGGGCAGGTATGGCTACACCTTC
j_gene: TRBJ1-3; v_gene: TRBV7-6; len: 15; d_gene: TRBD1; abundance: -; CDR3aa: CASSLGTGNGNTIYF; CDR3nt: TGTGCCAGCAGCTTAGGGACAGGGAATGGAAACACCATATATTTT
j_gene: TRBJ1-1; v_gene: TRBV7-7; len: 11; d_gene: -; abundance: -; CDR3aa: CASKGEGEAFF; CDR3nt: TGTGCCAGCAAGGGAGAAGGTGAAGCTTTCTTT
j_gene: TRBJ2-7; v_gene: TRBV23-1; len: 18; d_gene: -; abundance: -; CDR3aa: CASSQYCGHNSTSYEQYF; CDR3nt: TGCGCCAGCAGTCAATATTGCGGACACAACTCTACTTCCTACGAGCAGTACTTC
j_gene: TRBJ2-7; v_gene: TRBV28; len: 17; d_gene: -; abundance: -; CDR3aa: CASTPSPGAGKGYEQYF; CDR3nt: TGTGCCAGCACCCCTAGCCCAGGGGCAGGGAAAGGGTACGAGCAGTACTTC
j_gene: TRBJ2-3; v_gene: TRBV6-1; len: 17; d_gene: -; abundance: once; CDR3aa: CASSEAAGANVGDTQYF; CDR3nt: TGTGCCAGCAGTGAAGCAGCAGGGGCTAACGTCGGAGATACGCAGTATTTT
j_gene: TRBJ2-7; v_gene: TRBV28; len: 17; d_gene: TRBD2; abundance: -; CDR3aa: CASSSQREAAGRYEQYF; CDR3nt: TGTGCCAGCAGTTCCCAAAGAGAGGCAGCGGGGCGCTACGAGCAGTACTTC
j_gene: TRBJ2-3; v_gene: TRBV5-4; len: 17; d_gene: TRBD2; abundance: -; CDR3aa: CASRDTRTSGGTDTQYF; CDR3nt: TGTGCCAGCAGGGACACCCGAACTAGCGGGGGCACAGATACGCAGTATTTT
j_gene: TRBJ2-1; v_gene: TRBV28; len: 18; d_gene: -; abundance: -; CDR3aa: CASSLSSGMMGVLNEQFF; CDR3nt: TGTGCCAGCAGTTTATCCTCAGGGATGATGGGCGTACTCAATGAGCAGTTCTTC
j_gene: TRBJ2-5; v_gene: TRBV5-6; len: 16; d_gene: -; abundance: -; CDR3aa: CASSLALGRHQETQYF; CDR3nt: TGTGCCAGCAGCTTGGCCCTAGGAAGGCACCAAGAGACCCAGTACTTC
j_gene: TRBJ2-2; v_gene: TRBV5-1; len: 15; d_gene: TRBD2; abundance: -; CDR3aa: CASSPGLANTGELFF; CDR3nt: TGCGCCAGCAGCCCGGGACTAGCGAACACCGGGGAGCTGTTTTTT
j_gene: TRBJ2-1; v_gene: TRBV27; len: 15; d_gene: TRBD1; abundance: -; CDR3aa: CASRRRDRAYNEQFF; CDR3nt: TGTGCCAGCAGGCGCCGGGACAGGGCCTACAATGAGCAGTTCTTC
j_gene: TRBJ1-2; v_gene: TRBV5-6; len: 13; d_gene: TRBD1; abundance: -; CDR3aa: CASSLDRGYGYTF; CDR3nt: TGTGCCAGCAGCCTAGACAGGGGATATGGCTACACCTTC
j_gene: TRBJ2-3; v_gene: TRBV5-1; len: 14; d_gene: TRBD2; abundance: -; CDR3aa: CASSLAGSVDTQYF; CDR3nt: TGCGCCAGCAGCCTAGCGGGGAGTGTAGATACGCAGTATTTT
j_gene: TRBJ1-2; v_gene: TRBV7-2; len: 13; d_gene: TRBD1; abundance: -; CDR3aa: CASSQGQSYGYTF; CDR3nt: TGTGCCAGCAGCCAGGGACAGTCCTATGGCTACACCTTC
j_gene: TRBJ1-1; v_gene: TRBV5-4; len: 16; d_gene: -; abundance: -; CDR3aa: CASSLQGRRGNTEAFF; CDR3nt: TGTGCCAGCAGCTTGCAAGGTCGCAGGGGGAACACTGAAGCTTTCTTT
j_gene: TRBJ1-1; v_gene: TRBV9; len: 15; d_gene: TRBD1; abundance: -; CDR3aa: CASSLRTGTSTEAFF; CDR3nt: TGTGCCAGCAGCCTTCGGACAGGGACCTCCACTGAAGCTTTCTTT
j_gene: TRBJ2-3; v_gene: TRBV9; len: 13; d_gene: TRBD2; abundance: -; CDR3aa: CASNGGAKDTQYF; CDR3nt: TGTGCCAGCAACGGGGGGGCCAAAGATACGCAGTATTTT
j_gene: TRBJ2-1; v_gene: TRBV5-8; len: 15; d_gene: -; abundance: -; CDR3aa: CASSLETSSYNEQFF; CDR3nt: TGTGCCAGCAGCTTGGAAACGAGCTCCTACAATGAGCAGTTCTTC
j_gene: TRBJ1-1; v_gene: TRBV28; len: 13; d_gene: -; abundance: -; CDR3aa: CASSLYRATEAFF; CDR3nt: TGTGCCAGCAGTTTATACAGGGCCACTGAAGCTTTCTTT
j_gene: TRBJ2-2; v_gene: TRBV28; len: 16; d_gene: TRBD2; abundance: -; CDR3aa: CASTLAGGGLTGELFF; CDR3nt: TGTGCCAGCACCCTAGCGGGTGGGGGTTTGACCGGGGAGCTGTTTTTT
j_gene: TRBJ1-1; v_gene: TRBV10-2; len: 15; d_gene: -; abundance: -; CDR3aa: CASSPSEGMNTEAFF; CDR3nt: TGCGCCAGCAGCCCGTCGGAGGGAATGAACACTGAAGCTTTCTTT
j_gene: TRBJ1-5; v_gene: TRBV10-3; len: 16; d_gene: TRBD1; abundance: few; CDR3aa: CAISESPGQGSQPQHF; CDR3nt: TGTGCCATCAGTGAGTCCCCGGGACAGGGGAGTCAGCCCCAGCATTTT
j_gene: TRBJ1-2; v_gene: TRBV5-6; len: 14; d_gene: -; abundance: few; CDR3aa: CASSLSPRSYGYTF; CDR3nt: TGTGCCAGCAGCTTGTCTCCAAGGAGCTATGGCTACACCTTC
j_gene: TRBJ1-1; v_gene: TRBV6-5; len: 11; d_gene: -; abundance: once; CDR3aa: CASNRRSEAFF; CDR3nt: TGTGCCAGCAACAGAAGAAGCGAAGCTTTCTTT
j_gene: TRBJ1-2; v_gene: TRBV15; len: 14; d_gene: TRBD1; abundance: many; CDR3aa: CATSAGQGGYGYTF; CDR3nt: TGTGCCACCAGCGCGGGACAGGGGGGCTATGGCTACACCTTC
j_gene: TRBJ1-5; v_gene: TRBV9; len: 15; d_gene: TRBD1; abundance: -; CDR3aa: CASSAGTGIGQPQHF; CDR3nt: TGTGCCAGCAGCGCCGGGACAGGGATAGGTCAGCCCCAGCATTTT
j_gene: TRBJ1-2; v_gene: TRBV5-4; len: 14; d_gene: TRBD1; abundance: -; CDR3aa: CASSLPGQGGGYTF; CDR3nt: TGTGCCAGCAGCTTACCGGGACAGGGGGGTGGCTACACCTTC
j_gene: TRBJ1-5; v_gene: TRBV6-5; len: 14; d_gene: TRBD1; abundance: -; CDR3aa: CATSQGLRNQPQHF; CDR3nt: TGTGCCACTTCACAGGGGTTACGCAATCAGCCCCAGCATTTT
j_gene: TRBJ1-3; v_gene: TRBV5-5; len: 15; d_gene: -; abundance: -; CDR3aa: CASRPAGTPGNTIYF; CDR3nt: TGTGCCAGCAGACCAGCCGGGACACCTGGAAACACCATATATTTT